This T cell receptor beta chain was captured in a study of cytomegalovirus exposure and HLA in healthy donors. As regards this clone: Its antigen is not known.

Broader study findings: Donors belonging to an Asian-associated ancestry cluster reportedly showed fewer N-insertions in productive TCRs than the roughly 670-donor mean, according to what a later analysis found. Rarity held for most TCR sequences, but there were some public TCRs that occurred in many donors. Most of the CMV-associated TCR beta chains (in a later analysis) appeared to be HLA-restricted.

13 Jbeta primers and 60 Vbeta primers were used for the PCR. Profiling relied on immunoSEQ multiplex PCR, and the TCRdb table lists in-frame clones only, not all of them. The data hold 98,000 or so clones, with roughly three quarters observed a single time. This TCR was sampled from a female donor in good health and CMV-seronegative. Input material: PBMCs.

The CDR3 DNA sequence: TGTGCCAGCAGCTTGGCTGGCTACGAGCAGTACTTC. It translates to CASSLAGYEQYF. This chain connects TRBV11-2 to TRBJ2-7, with D unresolved. Deletions cut 3 bases from V and 3 bases from J, with 6 bases between. Germline V gene sequence: CDR1 SGHAT, CDR2 FQNNGV. The CDR3 runs 12 residues.